The present entry profiles one TCR beta chain with its context. The antigen is not known. Other DNA variants within this sample encode the same CDR3. As for the donors, each was a healthy bone marrow donor. These data originate in a study of cytomegalovirus exposure and HLA in healthy donors. Whole-study results and caveats: There were a few CMV-associated chains whose specificity for CMV antigens was confirmed in vitro. An apparent linkage of common viral pathogens to several of the most significant clusters emerged in a later analysis.

A multiplex PCR was run with 60 Vbeta primers and 13 Jbeta primers. The repertoire was sequenced with immunoSEQ multiplex PCR; TCRdb's copy has only in-frame clones and lacks some. The table records about 200,000 clones, about 80% of them present only once. The CDR3 runs to 14 residues. V gave up 4 bases and J gave up 4 bases; unmatched junction bases: 2. Germline lookup yields CDR1 SEHNR and CDR2 FQNEAQ (reference sequence). Sequences were obtained from PBMCs. The chain has TRBV7-9 and TRBJ2-3, with 10 positions matching TRBD2. This TCR was recovered from a man aged 35 to 55 in good health and CMV-seropositive. CDR3 nucleotide sequence: TGTGCCAGCAGCTCAGGACTAGCGGCAGATACGCAGTATTTT. It translates to CASSSGLAADTQYF.